This record covers a single T cell receptor (beta chain). Its antigen is undetermined. Sequenced by immunoSEQ multiplex PCR; TCRdb stores in-frame clones only, minus some. Of tens of thousands of clones in the sample, approximately 81% were seen once. The V gene's germline CDR1 is SQVTM and CDR2 ANQGSEA. V lost 6 bases, J lost 3 bases, and 17 bases lay in between. CDR3 length: 14 residues. This entry comes from a study of T cell responses to AZD1222 COVID-19 vaccine. Study results and caveats: Females made up more of the donors, who were largely white British, and clonal diversity may have come out too low. Spike-wide vaccine-associated CD4 TCRs dominated at 160-218 and 743-854.

The TCR comes from an adult in good health. This chain connects TRBV29-1 to TRBJ1-2; D unresolved. Sequencing used peripheral blood, obtained on day 0 of AZD1222 vaccination. CDR3 protein: CSVLPGAVDYGYTF. The CDR3 coding sequence is TGCAGCGTCCTGCCTGGTGCGGTGGACTATGGCTACACCTTC.